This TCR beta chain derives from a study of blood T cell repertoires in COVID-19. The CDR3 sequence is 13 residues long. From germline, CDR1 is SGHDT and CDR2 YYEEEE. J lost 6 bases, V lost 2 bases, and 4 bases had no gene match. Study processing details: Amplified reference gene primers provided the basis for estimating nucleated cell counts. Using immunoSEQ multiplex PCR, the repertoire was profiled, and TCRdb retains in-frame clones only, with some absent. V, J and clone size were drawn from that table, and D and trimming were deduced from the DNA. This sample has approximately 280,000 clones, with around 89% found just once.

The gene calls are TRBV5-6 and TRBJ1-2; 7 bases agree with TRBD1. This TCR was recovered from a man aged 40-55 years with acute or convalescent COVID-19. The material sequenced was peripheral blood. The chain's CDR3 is CASSFGTENGYTF. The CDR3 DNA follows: TGTGCCAGCAGCTTCGGGACAGAGAATGGCTACACCTTC.